This TCR beta chain is drawn from a study of blood T cell repertoires in COVID-19. A remark on this clone: The identical CDR3 is also encoded by other nucleotide sequences in the sample.

From germline, CDR1 is SSHAT and CDR2 FNYEAQ (reference sequence). J gave up 3 bases and V 1 base, and 4 bases lay outside the gene matches. The CDR3 covers 15 residues. The assay was immunoSEQ multiplex PCR, and TCRdb's table has in-frame clones only and misses some. Here the sample spans 140,000 to 150,000 clones, 80% to 90% being singletons. This clonotype was sampled from a woman aged 55-75 years with active COVID-19. The specimen sequenced was peripheral blood. The chain uses TRBV7-7 and TRBJ2-3; 7 nucleotides align to TRBD2. The CDR3 here is CASSLGGGRTDTQYF. The CDR3 nucleotides read TGTGCCAGCAGCTTAGGTGGCGGGAGAACAGATACGCAGTATTTT.